The rows below give T cell receptor beta chains drawn from one sample of a study of T cell responses to AZD1222 COVID-19 vaccine. Assay: immunoSEQ multiplex PCR; the TCRdb copy retains only in-frame clones and omits some. Counted here are 100,000 to 150,000 clones, around 92% occurring once; the ten biggest clones make up 7.9%. The starting material was peripheral blood, obtained 28 days after the second AZD1222 dose. Receptors originate from an adult who received the AZD1222 COVID-19 vaccine. The CDR3 runs from the conserved cysteine through the conserved F or W. D genes are given only for firm matches. Where a row states a size, it is once, few, many or the class of an expanded clone; other rows omit it.

v_call,j_call,clone_size,d_call,cdr3_aa,cdr3_nt
TRBV3-1/TRBV3-2,TRBJ2-7,.,.,CASSGGWGSASYEQYF,TGTGCCAGCAGCGGGGGGTGGGGTTCGGCCAGCTACGAGCAGTACTTC
TRBV11-2,TRBJ2-3,.,TRBD2,CASSLSGGSDTQYF,TGTGCCAGCAGCTTAAGCGGGGGGTCAGATACGCAGTATTTT
TRBV14,TRBJ2-7,.,.,CASSPSTYEQYF,TGTGCCAGCAGCCCCTCGACCTACGAGCAGTACTTC
TRBV7-2,TRBJ2-7,.,TRBD1,CASSLGYRGTRSSYEQYF,TGTGCCAGCAGCTTAGGATACAGGGGGACTCGTAGCTCCTACGAGCAGTACTTC
TRBV11-2,TRBJ2-3,.,TRBD2,CASSQTSVRGTDTQYF,TGTGCCAGCAGCCAGACTAGCGTGCGAGGCACAGATACGCAGTATTTT
TRBV18,TRBJ1-5,.,.,CASSPPVRGGLQPQHF,TGTGCCAGCTCACCACCGGTCAGGGGAGGATTACAGCCCCAGCATTTT
TRBV28,TRBJ2-7,.,TRBD1,CASSPDRGYEQYF,TGTGCCAGCAGTCCCGACAGGGGGTACGAGCAGTACTTC
TRBV10-3,TRBJ2-7,.,TRBD2,CAISPIGLAGAGSYEQYF,TGTGCCATCAGTCCTATTGGACTAGCGGGAGCAGGTTCCTACGAGCAGTACTTC
TRBV5-1,TRBJ2-3,.,.,CASSLGGTSTDTQYF,TGCGCCAGCAGCTTGGGTGGGACTAGCACAGATACGCAGTATTTT
TRBV5-4,TRBJ1-1,.,.,CASSLGRGMNTEAFF,TGTGCCAGCAGCTTGGGGCGGGGAATGAACACTGAAGCTTTCTTT
TRBV6-5,TRBJ2-1,.,.,CASSFSPGVNEQFF,TGTGCCAGCAGTTTCTCCCCGGGGGTCAATGAGCAGTTCTTC
TRBV10-2,TRBJ1-6,.,.,CASSVGGSPLHF,TGCGCCAGCAGTGTGGGGGGCTCACCCCTCCACTTT
TRBV7-8,TRBJ1-3,.,.,CASSLWGAENTIYF,TGTGCCAGCAGCTTATGGGGGGCTGAAAACACCATATATTTT
TRBV29-1,TRBJ1-6,.,TRBD1,CSVAGTGGLNSPLHF,TGCAGCGTTGCCGGGACAGGGGGCCTTAATTCACCCCTCCACTTT
TRBV6-5,TRBJ1-2,.,TRBD1,CASSPGQSRYGYTF,TGTGCCAGCAGTCCGGGACAGAGTCGCTATGGCTACACCTTC
TRBV19,TRBJ2-1,.,TRBD1,CASSPSSGYRGKIEQFF,TGTGCCAGTAGTCCCTCATCGGGGTACAGGGGAAAAATTGAGCAGTTCTTC
TRBV3-1/TRBV3-2,TRBJ1-6,.,.,CASSQGSSYNSPLHF,TGTGCCAGCAGCCAGGGGAGCTCCTATAATTCACCCCTCCACTTT
TRBV12-3/TRBV12-4,TRBJ1-3,.,.,CASSTAGNTIYF,TGTGCCAGCAGTACCGCCGGAAACACCATATATTTT
TRBV6-2/TRBV6-3,TRBJ2-7,.,TRBD1,CASSGQGYEQYF,TGTGCCAGCAGTGGACAGGGCTACGAGCAGTACTTC
TRBV15,TRBJ2-5,.,.,CATSRDGEETQYF,TGTGCCACCAGCAGAGATGGTGAGGAGACCCAGTACTTC
TRBV24-1,TRBJ1-5,.,TRBD1,CATSDPTGGSNQPQHF,TGTGCCACCAGTGACCCGACAGGGGGGAGCAATCAGCCCCAGCATTTT
TRBV10-3,TRBJ1-2,.,.,CAISGDLYGYTF,TGTGCCATCAGCGGGGACCTTTATGGCTACACCTTC
TRBV7-6,TRBJ1-1,.,.,CASSLETRNTEAFF,TGTGCCAGCAGCTTAGAAACCAGAAACACTGAAGCTTTCTTT
TRBV15,TRBJ2-1,.,TRBD2,CATTQGASGGWGNGEQFF,TGTGCCACTACTCAAGGTGCTAGCGGGGGTTGGGGCAACGGTGAGCAGTTCTTC
TRBV27,TRBJ2-6,.,.,CASRPAGANVLTF,TGTGCCAGCAGACCAGCTGGGGCCAACGTCCTGACTTTC
TRBV6-5,TRBJ2-7,once,TRBD2,CASTLAGEPHEQYF,TGTGCCAGCACCCTAGCGGGGGAACCCCACGAGCAGTACTTC
TRBV6-1,TRBJ2-7,.,.,CASSDRGGALSYEQYF,TGTGCCAGCAGTGATAGGGGGGGGGCCTTATCCTACGAGCAGTACTTC
TRBV14,TRBJ1-2,.,TRBD1,CASSLTTGRSYGYTF,TGTGCCAGCAGCCTTACGACAGGGAGGAGCTATGGCTACACCTTC